These 31 T cell receptor beta chains originate from one sample sequenced in a study of a mutant IDH1 vaccine in newly diagnosed glioma. No antigen has been assigned to these receptors. The repertoire was sequenced with immunoSEQ multiplex PCR; TCRdb's copy has only in-frame clones and lacks some. The data show about 42,000 clones, over 75% seen once. Time point: week 5, during vaccination. Each dose of the vaccine consisted of 300 ug of mutant IDH1 20-mer peptide, with topical imiquimod. Sequencing used PBMCs, obtained from a glioma patient whose treatment included an IDH1 peptide vaccine. The receptors stem from a man aged 40-50 years with glioma.

This clone was detected a few times. The chain carries TRBV29-1 and TRBJ1-1; the D is unclear. The CDR3 contains 13 residues. Germline V gene data show CDR1 as SQVTM and CDR2 as ANQGSEA. V gave up 3 bases and J gave up 6 bases, with 14 bases separating them. The CDR3 is CSVDSGSSAEAFF. The CDR3 coding sequence is TGCAGCGTTGATTCGGGGAGTAGCGCTGAAGCTTTCTTT.

The V and J genes are TRBV9 and TRBJ2-1; D may be TRBD1 or TRBD2 (6 bases each). V was cut by 6 bases and J by 6 bases, with 16 bases left in between. The CDR3 covers 14 residues. Germline V lookup: CDR1 SGDLS, CDR2 YYNGEE. Here the CDR3 DNA reads TGTGCCAGCAATCGGGGGCAGGGTATCAATGAGCAGTTCTTC. This sequence encodes CASNRGQGINEQFF.

This clone was counted once. The genes are TRBV4-1 and TRBJ2-5; a possible D gene is TRBD1 (6 bases). This CDR3 comprises 16 residues. V lost 2 bases and J 1 base, leaving 14 bases between the germline ends. Per germline, CDR1 MGHRA and CDR2 YSYEKL. For the CDR3, the DNA is TGCGCCAGCAGCCAAACGGGACAATCCTCCCAAGAGACCCAGTACTTC. Residues: CASSQTGQSSQETQYF.

The chain links TRBV5-6 to TRBJ1-4; D may be TRBD1 (5 bases). This CDR3 has 15 amino acids. V gave up 1 base and J gave up 1 base, with 8 bases separating them. Germline V gene sequence: CDR1 SGHDT, CDR2 YYEEEE. The CDR3 sequence: CASSLSQGTNEKLFF. The CDR3 DNA follows: TGTGCCAGCAGCTTGTCGCAGGGAACTAATGAAAAACTGTTTTTT. The full variable domain, completed using reference TRBV5-6 and TRBJ1-4, is DAGVTQSPTHLIKTRGQQVTLRCSPKSGHDTVSWYQQALGQGPQFIFQYYEEEERQRGNFPDRFSGHQFPNYSSELNVNALLLGDSALYLCASSLSQGTNEKLFFGSGTQLSVL.

This clone was seen a single time. The CDR3 bases are TGTGCCACCAGCAGAGATGCAGGACGGGCCAAAAACATTCAGTACTTC. Translation gives CATSRDAGRAKNIQYF. The gene calls are TRBV15 and TRBJ2-4, with no clear D. The CDR3 is 16 amino acids. V dropped 0 bases and J dropped 1 base, with 10 bases sitting between them. Germline V gene sequence: CDR1 LNHNV, CDR2 YYDKDF (reference sequence).

This clone was detected a few times. The chain uses TRBV27 and TRBJ2-7, with 10 bases aligning to TRBD1. The germline V gene has CDR1 MNHEY and CDR2 SMNVEV (reference sequence). After removal of 2 bases from V and 5 bases from J, the junction contained 9 bases not matched to a gene. The CDR3 has 16 amino acids. The CDR3 DNA reads TGTGCCAGCAGTTTAACACTGGGGACAGGGGATAACGAGCAGTACTTC. As protein: CASSLTLGTGDNEQYF.

The J gene is TRBJ1-2, the V gene TRBV7-2; 10 bases map to TRBD1. The germline V gene has CDR1 SGHTA and CDR2 FQGNSA. Trimming at V came to 5 bases and at J to 3 bases, leaving 6 bases not matched to a gene. This CDR3 has 15 amino acids. The CDR3 DNA reads as TGTGCCAGCAGCACCAGACAGGGGGCATACTATGGCTACACCTTC. This encodes CASSTRQGAYYGYTF. The full variable domain, its missing parts supplied by reference TRBV7-2 and TRBJ1-2, is GAGVSQSPSNKVTEKGKDVELRCDPISGHTALYWYRQSLGQGLEFLIYFQGNSAPDKSGLPSDRFSAERTGGSVSTLTIQRTQQEDSAVYLCASSTRQGAYYGYTFGSGTRLTVV.

This sequence joins TRBV7-2 and TRBJ1-2; D uncertain. Per germline, CDR1 SGHTA and CDR2 FQGNSA. V was cut by 3 bases and J by 5 bases, with 10 bases left in between. The CDR3 length is 13 residues. The CDR3 nucleotides read TGTGCCAGCAGCTTCGCACAGTTATATGGCTACACCTTC. This codes for CASSFAQLYGYTF.

The V and J genes are TRBV4-1 and TRBJ2-7, with 12 bases that match TRBD2. The V gene's germline CDR1 is MGHRA and CDR2 YSYEKL. The CDR3 contains 16 residues. J gave up 2 bases and V 4 bases, and 6 bases lay outside the gene matches. The CDR3 nucleotides read TGCGCCAGCAGCCCATACGGACTAGCGGGAACCTACGAGCAGTACTTC. It translates to CASSPYGLAGTYEQYF.

The chain couples TRBV5-6 to TRBJ2-3; weak D call: TRBD1 (5 bases). Trimming removed 0 bases from V and 8 bases from J, with 19 bases in between. The germline gives CDR1 SGHDT, CDR2 YYEEEE. The CDR3 loop spans 16 amino acids. CDR3 DNA sequence: TGTGCCAGCAGCTTGGTGTGGGGCCCCAGGACGGGTACGCAGTATTTT. It specifies CASSLVWGPRTGTQYF.

The V and J genes are TRBV6-5 and TRBJ1-4; 9 bases line up with TRBD1. The CDR3 extends over 15 amino acids. Germline V gene lookup returns CDR1 MNHEY and CDR2 SVGAGI. With V trimmed by 2 bases and J by 8 bases, 6 bases remained unmatched. The CDR3 DNA reads TGTGCCAGCAGTTACCAAGGACAGGGGACGGAAAAACTGTTTTTT. As protein: CASSYQGQGTEKLFF.

The V call is TRBV5-8, the J call TRBJ2-7; 13 bases align to TRBD2. The CDR3 covers 17 residues. V lost 6 bases and J lost 1; bases outside the gene matches: 10. Germline assignment: CDR1 SGHTS and CDR2 YDEGEE. The CDR3 sequence: CASTSETSGRWSYEQYF. The CDR3 DNA sequence: TGTGCCAGCACCTCCGAGACTAGCGGGAGGTGGTCCTACGAGCAGTACTTC.

This clone was observed once. The chain carries TRBV5-1 and TRBJ2-2; TRBD2 matches 12 bases. The CDR3 has 17 residues. V lost 0 bases, J lost 6 bases, and 6 bases stayed unmatched. The germline gives CDR1 SGHRS, CDR2 YFSETQ. CDR3 DNA sequence: TGCGCCAGCAGCTTGGCCCGAGGGACTAGCGGGTCCGGGGAGCTGTTTTTT. It codes for CASSLARGTSGSGELFF.

The chain combines TRBV7-9 with TRBJ1-6; possibly TRBD1 for D (5 bases). Germline loops: CDR1 SEHNR, CDR2 FQNEAQ (reference sequence). This CDR3 is 15 amino acids long. V was cut by 8 bases and J by 6 bases, with 17 bases left in between. Written as DNA, the CDR3 is TGTGCCAGCCCTAAGGGCCCTGGGGCTAATTCACCCCTCCACTTT. Residues: CASPKGPGANSPLHF.

This clone has only one observation. The chain couples TRBV7-2 to TRBJ2-1; 15 positions agree with TRBD2. Trimming removed 3 bases from V and 9 bases from J; junction bases left unmatched: 6. In germline, CDR1 is SGHTA, CDR2 FQGNSA. The CDR3 is 16 residues long. CDR3 in amino acids: CASSLGLAGGQGEQFF. The CDR3 nucleotides read TGTGCCAGCAGCTTGGGACTAGCGGGAGGACAGGGTGAGCAGTTCTTC.

The chain carries TRBV7-2 and TRBJ2-5; 9 nucleotides align to TRBD2. The CDR3 is 14 amino acids. Per the germline V gene, CDR1 is SGHTA and CDR2 is FQGNSA. The V segment lost 4 bases and the J segment 2 bases; nucleotides outside the gene matches: 2. The CDR3: CASSSGLAQETQYF. DNA of the CDR3: TGTGCCAGCAGCTCGGGACTAGCTCAAGAGACCCAGTACTTC.

V and J are TRBV5-4 and TRBJ1-1, with unresolved D. CDR1 is SGHNT and CDR2 is YYREEE in the germline V gene (reference sequence). The CDR3 is 14 residues long. The V and J ends lost 1 base and 4 bases respectively, with 11 bases between them. The CDR3 DNA sequence: TGTGCCAGCAGCTTGTGGGGAGCGGGCACTGAAGCTTTCTTT. Translated, it gives CASSLWGAGTEAFF.

The gene calls are TRBV6-5 and TRBJ1-1, with TRBD1 identical over 7 bases. Looked up from germline, CDR1 is MNHEY and CDR2 is SVGAGI. The CDR3 covers 13 residues. The ends lost 7 bases at V and 3 bases at J; junction bases unmatched: 5. Here the CDR3 reads CASIRTGDTEAFF. The DNA of the CDR3 is TGTGCCAGCATTCGGACAGGCGACACTGAAGCTTTCTTT.

The gene calls are TRBV5-1 and TRBJ2-2, with D possibly TRBD1 on 6 matching bases. Germline-derived CDR1 and CDR2 are SGHRS and YFSETQ. This CDR3 spans 16 amino acids. Trimming left V 0 bases short and J 5 bases short, with 14 bases between. The CDR3 DNA follows: TGCGCCAGCAGCTTGGTAGGACTCCAGGGGACCGGGGAGCTGTTTTTT. Its translation is CASSLVGLQGTGELFF.

The V call is TRBV5-4, the J call TRBJ2-7, with D tentatively TRBD2 (6 bases). The V gene's germline CDR1 is SGHNT and CDR2 YYREEE (reference sequence). CDR3 length: 14 residues. Trimming left V 2 bases short and J 3 bases short, with 12 bases between. The DNA for the CDR3 is TGTGCCAGCAGCTTAAGGGACTCTAACTACGAGCAGTACTTC. Translation: CASSLRDSNYEQYF.

The genes are TRBV29-1 and TRBJ1-1; maybe TRBD1 (6 bases). V lost 4 bases, J lost 0 bases, and 15 bases lay in between. Germline V gene sequence: CDR1 SQVTM, CDR2 ANQGSEA. The CDR3 is 15 amino acids. The CDR3 bases are TGCAGCGTTGTACAGGGAGGATCCATGAACACTGAAGCTTTCTTT. It encodes CSVVQGGSMNTEAFF.

The V call is TRBV5-1, the J call TRBJ2-7; D is unclear. This CDR3 spans 12 amino acids. Germline V CDR1 and CDR2: SGHRS, YFSETQ. V was trimmed by 6 bases and J by 6 bases, leaving 13 bases between them. CDR3 nucleotides: TGCGCCAGCACTCCCGGGTGGGGCGAGCAGTACTTC. Protein: CASTPGWGEQYF. The entire variable domain, with the rest obtained from reference TRBV5-1 and TRBJ2-7, is as follows: KAGVTQTPRYLIKTRGQQVTLSCSPISGHRSVSWYQQTPGQGLQFLFEYFSETQRNKGNFPGRFSGRQFSNSRSEMNVSTLELGDSALYLCASTPGWGEQYFGPGTRLTVT.

For the CDR3, the DNA is TGTGCCAGCAGCCAGGGACTAGCGTCATTTTACCAAGAGACCCAGTACTTC. Translated, it gives CASSQGLASFYQETQYF. The chain has TRBV7-2 and TRBJ2-5; TRBD2 agrees at 10 bases. With 5 bases clipped from V and 0 bases from J, the junction kept 9 bases outside the gene matches. CDR1 SGHTA and CDR2 FQGNSA come from the germline V gene. This CDR3 contains 17 residues. Supplemented by reference TRBV7-2 and TRBJ2-5, the full variable domain reads GAGVSQSPSNKVTEKGKDVELRCDPISGHTALYWYRQSLGQGLEFLIYFQGNSAPDKSGLPSDRFSAERTGGSVSTLTIQRTQQEDSAVYLCASSQGLASFYQETQYFGPGTRLLVL.

The rearrangement links TRBV4-3 to TRBJ1-2; no definite D call. This CDR3 has 16 residues. V dropped 0 bases and J dropped 7 bases, with 18 bases sitting between them. Germline loops: CDR1 LGHNA, CDR2 YSLEER. This chain's CDR3 is CASSQDPAGTLGGYTF. The CDR3 DNA follows: TGCGCCAGCAGCCAAGACCCCGCAGGCACTCTCGGTGGCTACACCTTC.

The J gene is TRBJ2-2, the V gene TRBV9; 8 bases fit TRBD2. Unmatched junction bases numbered 8, after V lost 6 bases and J lost 1 base. The CDR3 extends over 16 amino acids. The germline CDR1 and CDR2 sequences are SGDLS and YYNGEE. The CDR3 sequence: CASNPRGGVNTGELFF. CDR3 sequence (DNA): TGTGCCAGCAACCCCCGGGGGGGGGTGAACACCGGGGAGCTGTTTTTT.

This chain connects TRBV5-1 to TRBJ2-7; 7 bases are a match to TRBD1. Germline CDR1 SGHRS, CDR2 YFSETQ. The CDR3 has 12 amino acids. V dropped 5 bases and J dropped 4; count of bases not matched to a gene: 3. The CDR3 region is CASREQGYEQYF. Here the CDR3 DNA reads TGCGCCAGCAGGGAACAGGGGTACGAGCAGTACTTC.

V is TRBV6-4 and J is TRBJ2-3; tentative D call: TRBD1 (5 bases). V was trimmed by 5 bases and J by 2 bases, leaving 14 bases between them. Germline V gene sequence: CDR1 MRHNA, CDR2 SNTAGT. The CDR3 is made up of 15 amino acids. The CDR3: CASSTSGRATDTQYF. The CDR3 nucleotides are TGTGCCAGCAGTACCTCCGGCAGGGCCACAGATACGCAGTATTTT.

The chain combines TRBV6-1 with TRBJ1-3; D is perhaps TRBD1 (6 bases). The CDR3 contains 14 residues. Trimming pared 4 bases from V and 9 bases from J, leaving 16 bases between. Germline V lookup: CDR1 MNHNS, CDR2 SASEGT. The CDR3 coding sequence is TGTGCCAGCAGTGCGGCCGACAGGCAGCGCACCATATATTTT. This codes for CASSAADRQRTIYF.

This clone has a single count. This chain connects TRBV5-8 to TRBJ1-4; the match to TRBD1 covers 9 bases. Trimming removed 3 bases from V and 5 bases from J; junction bases left unmatched: 8. CDR3 length equals 16 residues. Germline CDR1 and CDR2: SGHTS and YDEGEE. The CDR3 loop is CASSSLQGAANEKLFF. The CDR3 DNA reads TGTGCCAGCAGCTCTCTACAGGGGGCGGCAAATGAAAAACTGTTTTTT.

The chain has TRBV6-5 and TRBJ1-5, with D hard to call. Germline CDR1 is MNHEY and CDR2 is SVGAGI. The CDR3 totals 12 residues. V shed 0 bases and J shed 12 bases, with 9 bases lying between them. For the CDR3, the DNA is TGTGCCAGCAGTTACTCGATGGTCGTCCAGCATTTT. Translated: CASSYSMVVQHF.

The rearrangement joins TRBV9 to TRBJ1-3; D gene uncertain. CDR3 length: 14 amino acids. Germline V lookup: CDR1 SGDLS, CDR2 YYNGEE. Deletions cut 4 bases from V and 0 bases from J, with 8 bases between. CDR3 region: CASSKGPSGNTIYF. For the CDR3, the DNA is TGTGCCAGCAGCAAGGGTCCCTCTGGAAACACCATATATTTT.